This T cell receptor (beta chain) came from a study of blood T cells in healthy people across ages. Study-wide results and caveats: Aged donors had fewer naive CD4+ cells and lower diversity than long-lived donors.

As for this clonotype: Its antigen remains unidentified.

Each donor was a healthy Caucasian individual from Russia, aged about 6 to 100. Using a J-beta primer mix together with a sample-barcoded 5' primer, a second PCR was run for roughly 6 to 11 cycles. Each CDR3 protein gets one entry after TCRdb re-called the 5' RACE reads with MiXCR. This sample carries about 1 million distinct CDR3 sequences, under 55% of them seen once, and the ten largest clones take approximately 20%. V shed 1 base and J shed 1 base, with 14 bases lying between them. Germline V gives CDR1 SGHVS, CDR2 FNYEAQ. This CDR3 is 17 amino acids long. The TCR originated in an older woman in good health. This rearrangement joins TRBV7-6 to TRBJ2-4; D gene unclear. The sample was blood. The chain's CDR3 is CASSLEAGVRAKNIQYF. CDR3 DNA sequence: TGTGCCAGCAGCTTAGAGGCCGGCGTCAGGGCCAAAAACATTCAGTACTTC.